What follows is one T cell receptor beta chain and its context. V was pared by 6 bases and J by 1 base, with 10 bases between. CDR3 size: 14 residues. Germline CDR1 and CDR2: SNHLY and FYNNEI. The sample comes from a study of blood T cell repertoires in COVID-19. Study-wide background: Samples of COVID-19 (acute and convalescent) were obtained from the United States, Italy and Spain. T cells, B-cell-depleted T cells, or PBMCs supplied cDNA or gDNA.

Original processing methods: Estimation of nucleated cell counts was performed using reference gene primer amplification. Sequencing was performed with immunoSEQ multiplex PCR; in TCRdb, only in-frame clones are kept and a portion is missing. V, J and clone size were drawn from that table, and D and trimming were deduced from the DNA. The sample yields approximately 430,000 clones, 86% seen once. The sequenced material came from peripheral blood. This chain uses TRBV2 with TRBJ1-3; D may be TRBD1 (6 bases). This TCR derives from a woman in her 30s with active or convalescent COVID-19. For the CDR3, the DNA is TGTGCCAGCAGCGTGACAGGATCTGGAAACACCATATATTTT. It translates to CASSVTGSGNTIYF.